These 25 T cell receptor beta chains came from one sample sequenced in a study of blood T cell repertoires in COVID-19 (dated by TCRdb to the early 2020s). The library was generated by the immunoSEQ multiplex PCR assay. Drawn from immuneACCESS, this table holds only the in-frame rearrangements with V and J called that TCRdb kept. Clones are partly lost; checked studies trace under half to an unresolved V gene and leave the rest unexplained. This sample gives roughly 200,000 clones in total; 84% of them show up just once. Of the sample, roughly 10% falls within the top ten clones. Sequencing used peripheral blood. The receptors stem from a woman over 75 with COVID-19, enrolled during active disease.

The rearrangement links TRBV6-2 or TRBV6-3 to TRBJ2-1; 8 bases are shared with TRBD2. There are 18 residues in the CDR3. The germline gives CDR1 MNHEY, CDR2 SVGEGT. V gave up 2 bases and J gave up 1 base; unmatched junction bases: 10. The CDR3, as DNA: TGTGCCAGCAGTTACAGAGGGGCTAGCGGGTTTTCCTACAATGAGCAGTTCTTC. Amino acids: CASSYRGASGFSYNEQFF.

The rearrangement joins TRBV6-5 to TRBJ1-2; 8 positions agree with TRBD1. The CDR3 runs to 15 residues. The ends lost 6 bases at V and 8 bases at J; junction bases unmatched: 14. Germline lookup yields CDR1 MNHEY and CDR2 SVGAGI. The CDR3: CASSAPGQEARGYTF. CDR3 sequence (DNA): TGTGCCAGCAGCGCTCCGGGACAGGAGGCGAGGGGCTACACCTTC.

The gene calls are TRBV19 and TRBJ1-1; 10 bases line up with TRBD1. The CDR3 covers 15 residues. Germline lookup yields CDR1 LNHDA and CDR2 SQIVND (reference sequence). Trimming at V came to 5 bases and at J to 5 bases, leaving 8 bases not matched to a gene. CDR3 DNA: TGTGCCAGTAGTTTACGACAGGGGGCTATAACTGAAGCTTTCTTT. Its translation is CASSLRQGAITEAFF.

The chain couples TRBV11-1 to TRBJ2-3, with 7 bases identical to TRBD1. Per germline, CDR1 SGHAT and CDR2 FQDESV (reference sequence). V lost 3 bases, J lost 0 bases, and 3 bases stayed unmatched. The CDR3 has 15 residues. The CDR3 loop reads CASSFWGQSTDTQYF. The CDR3 DNA is TGTGCCAGCAGCTTCTGGGGACAGAGCACAGATACGCAGTATTTT.

This chain links TRBV28 with TRBJ2-3; D gene unclear. Germline assignment: CDR1 MDHEN and CDR2 SYDVKM. The CDR3 runs to 13 residues. V was trimmed by 2 bases and J by 2 bases, leaving 5 bases between them. The CDR3 here is CASSLQLTDTQYF. The CDR3 DNA follows: TGTGCCAGCAGTTTACAACTCACAGATACGCAGTATTTT.

The chain links TRBV7-9 to TRBJ1-2, with TRBD1 identical over 10 bases. This CDR3 region has 14 residues. V gave up 5 bases and J gave up 6 bases; unmatched junction bases: 6. The germline CDR1 and CDR2 sequences are SEHNR and FQNEAQ (reference sequence). DNA of the CDR3: TGTGCCAGCAGCCAATCCGGGACAGGGGATGGCTACACCTTC. As protein: CASSQSGTGDGYTF.

The rearrangement joins TRBV7-2 to TRBJ2-5; D might be TRBD2 (6 bases). V gave up 2 bases and J gave up 7 bases, with 17 bases separating them. The CDR3 loop spans 15 amino acids. Germline V lookup: CDR1 SGHTA, CDR2 FQGNSA. Written as DNA, the CDR3 is TGTGCCAGCAGCTTAAGAGGCCAGCGGGTGGGGACCCAGTACTTC. This gives the protein CASSLRGQRVGTQYF.

The chain has TRBV4-2 and TRBJ1-3; the D is unclear. Germline assignment: CDR1 LGHNA and CDR2 YNFKEQ. The CDR3 runs to 15 residues. The germline V and J ends were trimmed by 1 base and 3 bases, with 10 bases remaining between them. The CDR3 nucleotides are TGTGCCAGCAGCCAAGCCACGGGAGGTGGAAACACCATATATTTT. Its protein product is CASSQATGGGNTIYF.

The rearrangement uses TRBV7-2 and TRBJ1-2; 10 bases line up with TRBD1. The CDR3 covers 14 residues. Germline CDR1 SGHTA, CDR2 FQGNSA. V dropped 5 bases and J dropped 3; count of bases not matched to a gene: 3. CDR3: CASSGGQGDYGYTF. DNA for the CDR3: TGTGCCAGCAGCGGCGGACAGGGGGACTATGGCTACACCTTC.

This chain links TRBV5-6 with TRBJ2-2, with D tentatively TRBD2 (5 bases). V lost 1 base to trimming and J lost 4 bases, with 8 bases between them. CDR3 size: 14 residues. In germline, CDR1 is SGHDT, CDR2 YYEEEE. CDR3 sequence (DNA): TGTGCCAGCAGCTTGAGAGGGATCACCGGGGAGCTGTTTTTT. It codes for CASSLRGITGELFF.

The CDR3 DNA is TGTGCCAGCAGCTCCGGGACAAGCAATCAGCCCCAGCATTTT. Translated, it gives CASSSGTSNQPQHF. V is TRBV7-9 and J is TRBJ1-5, with D perhaps matching TRBD1 (6 bases). The CDR3 sequence is 14 residues long. Per the germline V gene, CDR1 is SEHNR and CDR2 is FQNEAQ (reference sequence). V lost 4 bases, J lost 1 base, and 8 bases lay in between.

The chain couples TRBV20-1 to TRBJ1-5; TRBD1 is a possible D gene (6 bases). The CDR3 loop spans 15 amino acids. Per the germline V gene, CDR1 is DFQATT and CDR2 is SNEGSKA (reference sequence). Trimming removed 3 bases at V and 3 bases at J, with 15 bases between. CDR3 in amino acids: CSASTTGGLNQPQHF. The CDR3 bases are TGCAGTGCTAGTACGACAGGCGGCCTCAATCAGCCCCAGCATTTT.

This chain connects TRBV7-2 to TRBJ2-7, with 10 bases aligning to TRBD1. This CDR3 is 14 amino acids long. V dropped 5 bases and J dropped 5; count of bases not matched to a gene: 6. The V gene's germline CDR1 is SGHTA and CDR2 FQGNSA. Written as DNA, the CDR3 is TGTGCCAGCAGCCCCGGGACAGGGGAAAACGAGCAGTACTTC. Protein product: CASSPGTGENEQYF.

This sequence joins TRBV19 and TRBJ2-7; 9 positions match TRBD1. The junction had 6 bases not matched to a gene; V was cut back by 3 bases and J by 3 bases. This CDR3 has 15 residues. Germline values: CDR1 LNHDA, CDR2 SQIVND (reference sequence). CDR3 DNA sequence: TGTGCCAGTAGTATCTCCGGGACAGGGAGCTACGAGCAGTACGTC. This encodes CASSISGTGSYEQYV.

The rearrangement links TRBV2 to TRBJ1-1; 8 positions match TRBD1. Germline lookup yields CDR1 SNHLY and CDR2 FYNNEI. The V and J ends lost 6 bases and 4 bases, in that order; junction bases with no gene match: 4. The CDR3 consists of 13 residues. As DNA, the CDR3 is TGTGCCAGCAGCACAGGGGGTACCACTGAAGCTTTCTTT. Protein: CASSTGGTTEAFF.

The chain joins TRBV3-1 (or the pseudogene TRBV3-2) to TRBJ2-5, with 12 nucleotides matching TRBD2. The CDR3 has 16 amino acids. CDR1 and CDR2 from the germline V gene are LGHDT and YNNKEL (reference sequence). V lost 6 bases and J lost 7; bases outside the gene matches: 12. The CDR3 DNA sequence: TGTGCCAGCAGGACTAGCGGGGGTGCTGGGAGGGGGACCCAGTACTTC. Its translation: CASRTSGGAGRGTQYF.

This sequence joins TRBV7-2 and TRBJ2-2, with D unclear. V shed 2 bases and J shed 5 bases, with 9 bases lying between them. The CDR3 consists of 14 residues. Germline CDR1 reads SGHTA; CDR2 reads FQGNSA. The CDR3 is CASSLKFTTGELFF. The DNA for the CDR3 is TGTGCCAGCAGCTTAAAGTTTACTACCGGGGAGCTGTTTTTT.

V gene TRBV4-1 combines with J gene TRBJ2-2; possibly TRBD2 for D (5 bases). CDR3 length: 16 residues. Germline loops: CDR1 MGHRA, CDR2 YSYEKL. V was clipped by 0 bases and J by 1 base, with 9 bases between them. The chain's CDR3 is CASSQDTGVNTGELFF. The CDR3 region has the DNA TGCGCCAGCAGCCAAGATACCGGGGTGAACACCGGGGAGCTGTTTTTT.

The chain combines TRBV27 with TRBJ2-5, with 9 positions matching TRBD2. The germline gives CDR1 MNHEY, CDR2 SMNVEV (reference sequence). The CDR3 is 15 amino acids. Trimming removed 5 bases from V and 1 base from J; junction bases left unmatched: 5. CDR3 DNA: TGTGCCAGCAGTGGGGTAGCGGGGGCCCAAGAGACCCAGTACTTC. Protein: CASSGVAGAQETQYF.

The V call is TRBV29-1, the J call TRBJ2-2; the match to TRBD2 covers 7 bases. Germline V gives CDR1 SQVTM, CDR2 ANQGSEA. The CDR3 is 12 residues long. Trimming removed 7 bases from V and 1 base from J; junction bases left unmatched: 0. CDR3 coding DNA: TGCAGCGGCGGGGGGAACACCGGGGAGCTGTTTTTT. This sequence encodes CSGGGNTGELFF.

In the case of this clone: The sample carries other DNA sequences with the same CDR3. The chain joins TRBV29-1 to TRBJ1-1; 7 bases are shared with TRBD1. V trimming: 3 bases; J trimming: 4 bases; junction bases outside the gene matches: 2. The germline V gene encodes CDR1 SQVTM and CDR2 ANQGSEA. This CDR3 region has 12 residues. Written as DNA, the CDR3 is TGCAGCGTTGACCGACAGGGCACTGAAGCTTTCTTT. Residues: CSVDRQGTEAFF.

The chain has TRBV6-6 and TRBJ2-5; TRBD1 might be the D (5 bases). The ends were cut back, 6 bases at V and 0 bases at J, with 14 bases in the middle. This CDR3 region has 15 residues. Germline V gives CDR1 MNHNY, CDR2 SVGAGI (reference sequence). The CDR3 loop is CASRHRTFNQETQYF. In DNA form, the CDR3 reads TGTGCCAGCAGACACCGGACATTCAACCAAGAGACCCAGTACTTC.

The V and J genes are TRBV28 and TRBJ1-2; maybe TRBD1 (6 bases). In germline, CDR1 is MDHEN, CDR2 SYDVKM. Trimming removed 5 bases from V and 2 bases from J, with 21 bases in between. This CDR3 region has 17 residues. As DNA, the CDR3 is TGTGCCAGCAGTAACAGGGTATCGGCTGGCAAAAACTATGGCTACACCTTC. Its translation: CASSNRVSAGKNYGYTF.

This chain links TRBV7-2 with TRBJ2-7, with D perhaps matching TRBD1 (5 bases). The CDR3 is made up of 14 amino acids. Germline CDR1 is SGHTA and CDR2 is FQGNSA. Deletions cut 5 bases from V and 7 bases from J, with 18 bases between. The CDR3 nucleotides are TGTGCCAGCAGCAACCCTTTGGGGCTATGGGAGCAGTACTTC. As protein: CASSNPLGLWEQYF.

CDR3 region: CASSLDGQDNSPLHF. The DNA of the CDR3 is TGCGCCAGCAGCTTGGACGGACAGGACAATTCACCCCTCCACTTT. The chain uses TRBV5-1 and TRBJ1-6; 7 positions match TRBD1. The germline CDR1 and CDR2 sequences are SGHRS and YFSETQ. The junction had 4 bases not matched to a gene; V was cut back by 0 bases and J by 7 bases. The CDR3 spans 15 residues.